This T cell receptor (beta chain) was found in a study of cytomegalovirus exposure and HLA in healthy donors. Broader study findings: In a later analysis, an Asian-associated ancestry cluster reportedly showed fewer N-insertions than the roughly 730-donor mean. Some V segments (TRBV6-2 and TRBV6-3 among them) were excluded as indistinguishable.

The germline V gene has CDR1 SNHLY and CDR2 FYNNEI. The V segment lost 6 bases and the J segment 1 base; nucleotides outside the gene matches: 6. There are 17 residues in the CDR3. Worth noting for this clone: What it binds is unknown.

The PCR ran on 60 Vbeta and 13 Jbeta primers. Per the original data handling: In a later analysis, the count reached about 75 million unique TCR beta chains, with approximately 11 million shared. TCRdb keeps only in-frame clones here, not all; method: immunoSEQ multiplex PCR. V and J calls and clone size are given by that table; D and trimming were obtained from the DNA. Of around 150,000 clones listed, approximately 83% are singletons. This sequence joins TRBV2 and TRBJ2-3; 14 positions agree with TRBD2. Sequencing was carried out using PBMCs. This TCR was sampled from a woman aged 40 to 49 in good health and CMV-seronegative. The DNA for the CDR3 is TGTGCCAGCAGGGAGACTAGCGGGGGGGCCGGCACAGATACGCAGTATTTT. Protein sequence: CASRETSGGAGTDTQYF.